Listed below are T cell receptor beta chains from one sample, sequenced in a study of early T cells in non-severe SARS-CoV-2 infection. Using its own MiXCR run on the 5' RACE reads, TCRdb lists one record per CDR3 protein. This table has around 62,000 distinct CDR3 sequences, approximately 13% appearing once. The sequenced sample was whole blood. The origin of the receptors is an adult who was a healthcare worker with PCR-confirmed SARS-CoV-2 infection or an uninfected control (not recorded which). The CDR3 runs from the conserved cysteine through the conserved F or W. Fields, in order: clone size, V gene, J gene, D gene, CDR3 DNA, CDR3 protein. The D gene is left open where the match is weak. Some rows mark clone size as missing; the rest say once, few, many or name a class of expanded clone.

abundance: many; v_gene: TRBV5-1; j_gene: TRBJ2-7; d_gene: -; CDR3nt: TGCGCCAGCAGAACCCTAGAGAGCTCCTACGAGCAGTACTTC; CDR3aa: CASRTLESSYEQYF
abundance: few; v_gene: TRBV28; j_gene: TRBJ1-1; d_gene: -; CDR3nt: TGTGCCAGCAGGATTGGACTTGGGCCGGGGGGTCAAACTGAAGCTTTCTTT; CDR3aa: CASRIGLGPGGQTEAFF
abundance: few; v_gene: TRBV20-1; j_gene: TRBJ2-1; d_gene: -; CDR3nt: TGCAGTGGGTCAGAGCGCGTTGAGCAGTTCTTC; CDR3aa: CSGSERVEQFF
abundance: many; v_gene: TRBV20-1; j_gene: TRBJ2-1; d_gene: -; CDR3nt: TGCAGTGCTATGAGCGGGTTTTCCTACAATGAGCAGTTCTTC; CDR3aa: CSAMSGFSYNEQFF
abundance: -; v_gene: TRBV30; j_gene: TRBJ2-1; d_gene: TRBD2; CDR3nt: TGTGCCTGGAGTGTAAAGCTAGCGGGAGGTATTAACAATGAGCAGTTCTTC; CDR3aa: CAWSVKLAGGINNEQFF
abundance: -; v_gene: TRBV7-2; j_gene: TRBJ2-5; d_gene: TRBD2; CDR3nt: TGTGCCAGCAGCCGCAGAGCGGGGAGTTTTATGGCAGAGACCCAGTACTTC; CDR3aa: CASSRRAGSFMAETQYF
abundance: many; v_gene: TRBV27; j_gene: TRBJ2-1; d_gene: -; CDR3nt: TGTGCCAGCAGTTCGAGCTCCTACAATGAGCAGTTCTTC; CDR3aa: CASSSSSYNEQFF
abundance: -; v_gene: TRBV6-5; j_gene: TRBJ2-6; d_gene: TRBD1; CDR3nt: TGTGCCAGCAGTTACGACAGGGGTAGGATCTCTGGGGCCAACGTCCTGACTTTC; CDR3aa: CASSYDRGRISGANVLTF
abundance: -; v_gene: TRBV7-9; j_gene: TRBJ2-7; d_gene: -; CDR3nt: TGTGCCAGCAGCTTAGCTTGGGGAGCCTCCTACGAGCAGTACTTC; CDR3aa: CASSLAWGASYEQYF
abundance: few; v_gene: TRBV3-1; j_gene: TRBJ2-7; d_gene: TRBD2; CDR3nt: TGTGCCAGCAGCCAAGTCGCAGCGGGAGCCTACGAGCAGTACTTC; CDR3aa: CASSQVAAGAYEQYF
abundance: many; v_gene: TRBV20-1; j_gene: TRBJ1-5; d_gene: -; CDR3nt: TGCAGTGCCCAACCCCCTGGGCGGCCCAATCAGCCCCAGCATTTT; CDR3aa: CSAQPPGRPNQPQHF
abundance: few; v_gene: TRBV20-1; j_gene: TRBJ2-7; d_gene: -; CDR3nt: TGCAGTGCTAGCGGGACTTACTACGAGCAGTACTTC; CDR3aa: CSASGTYYEQYF
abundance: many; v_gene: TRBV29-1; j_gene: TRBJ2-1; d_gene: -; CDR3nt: TGCAGCGTTGACGGGCCCAAGTCGGATGAGCAGTTCTTC; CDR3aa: CSVDGPKSDEQFF
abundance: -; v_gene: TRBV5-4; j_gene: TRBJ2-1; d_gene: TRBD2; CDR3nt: TGTGCCAGCAGCCCGAGCGGGGGACGGCTCTACAATGAGCAGTTCTTC; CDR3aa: CASSPSGGRLYNEQFF
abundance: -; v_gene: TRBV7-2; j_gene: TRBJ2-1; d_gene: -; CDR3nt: TGTGCCAGCAGCGGGGGCGATGTTGGGCAGTTCTTC; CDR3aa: CASSGGDVGQFF
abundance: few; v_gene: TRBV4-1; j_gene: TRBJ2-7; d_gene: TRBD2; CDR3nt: TGCGCCAGCAGCCAGGCAGGGACTACATACTTC; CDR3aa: CASSQAGTTYF
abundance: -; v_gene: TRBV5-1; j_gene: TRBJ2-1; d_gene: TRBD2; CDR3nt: TGCGCCAGCAGCAAACTAGCGGGGACCTACAATGAGCAGTTCTTC; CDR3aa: CASSKLAGTYNEQFF
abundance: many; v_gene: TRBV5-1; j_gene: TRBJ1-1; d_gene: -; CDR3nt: TGCGCCAGCAGCTTTGGGGGACCCCTGAACACTGAAGCTTTCTTT; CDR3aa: CASSFGGPLNTEAFF
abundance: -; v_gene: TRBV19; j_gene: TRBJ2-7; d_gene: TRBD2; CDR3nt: TGTGCCAGTACTAGAGGGGGACTAGCGGGAGACCACTACGAGCAGTACTTC; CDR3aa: CASTRGGLAGDHYEQYF
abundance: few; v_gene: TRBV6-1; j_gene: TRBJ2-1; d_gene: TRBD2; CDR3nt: TGTGCCAGCAGTGAATCTTTAGCGGGAGCGGGTAGTGAGCAGTTCTTC; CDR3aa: CASSESLAGAGSEQFF
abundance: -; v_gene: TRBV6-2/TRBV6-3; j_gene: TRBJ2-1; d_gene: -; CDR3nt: TGTGCCAGCAGTTACTCATATGAGCAGTTCTTC; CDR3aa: CASSYSYEQFF
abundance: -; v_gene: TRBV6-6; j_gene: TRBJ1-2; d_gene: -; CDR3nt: TGTGCCAGCAGTTCAGACTGGGGCTACACCTTC; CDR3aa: CASSSDWGYTF
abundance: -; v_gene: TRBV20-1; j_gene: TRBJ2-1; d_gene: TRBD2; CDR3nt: TGCAGTGCTGATAGCGGGAGGGCCTGGAATGAGCAGTTCTTC; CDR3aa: CSADSGRAWNEQFF
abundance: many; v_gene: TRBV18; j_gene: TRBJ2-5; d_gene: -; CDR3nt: TGTGCCAGCTCACCAAGGGGACAAGAGACCCAGTACTTC; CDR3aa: CASSPRGQETQYF
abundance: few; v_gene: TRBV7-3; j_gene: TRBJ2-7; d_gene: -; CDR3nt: TGTGCCAGCAGCAACCGGGAGCGGGTAGGCGAGCAGTACTTC; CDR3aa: CASSNRERVGEQYF
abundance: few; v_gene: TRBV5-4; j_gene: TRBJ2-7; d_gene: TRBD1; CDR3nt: TGTGCCAGCAGCAGCCCGGGACAGGGAGTCTCCTACGAGCAGTACTTC; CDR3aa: CASSSPGQGVSYEQYF
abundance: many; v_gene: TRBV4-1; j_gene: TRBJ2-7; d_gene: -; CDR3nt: TGCGCCAGCAGCCCCTTCGGCGGCAGGGGCCCACGTGCCTCCTACGAGCAGTACTTC; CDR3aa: CASSPFGGRGPRASYEQYF
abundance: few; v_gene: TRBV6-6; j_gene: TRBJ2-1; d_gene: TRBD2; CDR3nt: TGTGCCAGCAGTTCCCCGGGCGGGAGCTCCTACAATGAGCAGTTCTTC; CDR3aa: CASSSPGGSSYNEQFF
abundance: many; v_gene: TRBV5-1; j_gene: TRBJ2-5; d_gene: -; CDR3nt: TGCGCCAGCAGCGTGGGGCAAGAGACCCAGTACTTC; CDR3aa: CASSVGQETQYF
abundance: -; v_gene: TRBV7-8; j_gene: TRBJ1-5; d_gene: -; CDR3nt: TGTGCCAGCAGCCCCCTCAGTGGAAATCAGCCCCAGCATTTT; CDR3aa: CASSPLSGNQPQHF
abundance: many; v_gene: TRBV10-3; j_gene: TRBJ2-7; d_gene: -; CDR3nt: TGTGCCATCAGTGAGTCCGGAGGGAGCTACGAGCAGTACTTC; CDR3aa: CAISESGGSYEQYF
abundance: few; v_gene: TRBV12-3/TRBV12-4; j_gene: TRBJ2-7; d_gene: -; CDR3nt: TGTGCCAGCAGTTCCGCTAGCGTGGACGAGCAGTACTTC; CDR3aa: CASSSASVDEQYF
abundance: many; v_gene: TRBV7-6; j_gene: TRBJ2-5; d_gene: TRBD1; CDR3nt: TGTGCCAGCAGCTTTAGGACAGGGGGCGCCGAGGAGACCCAGTACTTC; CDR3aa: CASSFRTGGAEETQYF
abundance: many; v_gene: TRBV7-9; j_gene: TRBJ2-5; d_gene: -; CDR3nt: TGTGCCAGCAGCTTAGGGGTGGCAGGCGGACCCCAAGAGACCCAGTACTTC; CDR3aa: CASSLGVAGGPQETQYF
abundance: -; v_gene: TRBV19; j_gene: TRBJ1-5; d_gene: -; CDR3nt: TGTGCCAGTAGTGCCCTAGGGTCCAATCAGCCCCAGCATTTT; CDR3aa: CASSALGSNQPQHF
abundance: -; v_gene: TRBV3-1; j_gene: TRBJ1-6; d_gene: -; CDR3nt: TGTGCCAGCAGCCACGGGAGCTCCTATAATTCACCCCTCCACTTT; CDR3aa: CASSHGSSYNSPLHF
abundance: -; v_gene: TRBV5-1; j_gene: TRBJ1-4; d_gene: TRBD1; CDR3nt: TGCGCCAGCAGCCCCTCGACAGGGGGCGAGGAAAAACTGTTTTTT; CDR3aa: CASSPSTGGEEKLFF
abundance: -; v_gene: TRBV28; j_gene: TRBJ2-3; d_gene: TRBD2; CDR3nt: TGTGCCAGCACCTCCCCCGGGGGGAGATCCACAGATACGCAGTATTTT; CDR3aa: CASTSPGGRSTDTQYF
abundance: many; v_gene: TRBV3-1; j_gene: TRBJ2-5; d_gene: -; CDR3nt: TGTGCCAGCAGCCGGGCAGAGACCCAGTACTTC; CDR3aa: CASSRAETQYF
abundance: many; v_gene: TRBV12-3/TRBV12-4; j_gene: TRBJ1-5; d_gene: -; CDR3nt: TGTGCCAGCAGTTCCTCTCGGGACCCGACCAATAGCAATCAGCCCCAGCATTTT; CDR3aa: CASSSSRDPTNSNQPQHF